The next 2 T cell receptor beta chains were all read from a single sample in a study of CD8+CD57+ T cells in acquired aplastic anemia. The use of genomic DNA as template underpinned the TCR beta VDJ and CDR3 profiling. Each CDR3 protein gets one entry after TCRdb re-called the reads with MiXCR. The table has some 160,000 distinct CDR3 sequences, about 45% seen once; the top ten hold approximately 2.9%. Patients chosen for sequencing had CD8+CD57+ cells that had expanded, as shown by flow cytometry. Material for sequencing was sorted CD4+, CD8+, or CD8+CD57+ T cells (not recorded which) from PBMCs. All receptors derive from a human donor with aplastic anemia.

The chain links TRBV6-1 to TRBJ2-1, with 7 bases identical to TRBD1. This CDR3 contains 14 residues. J gave up 4 bases and V 10 bases, and 10 bases lay outside the gene matches. CDR1 and CDR2 from the germline V gene are MNHNS and SASEGT. This CDR3 is CATREGTDYNEQFF. DNA of the CDR3: TGTGCCACCCGAGAAGGGACAGATTACAATGAGCAGTTCTTC.

This rearrangement joins TRBV5-1 to TRBJ1-1; 7 bases are shared with TRBD1. V lost 7 bases to trimming and J lost 2 bases; unmatched junction nucleotides: 8. Germline values: CDR1 SGHRS, CDR2 YFSETQ. This CDR3 comprises 14 residues. The CDR3: CASGIGTANTEAFF. CDR3 nucleotides: TGCGCCAGCGGCATTGGGACAGCAAACACTGAAGCTTTCTTT.